What follows describes a single T cell receptor beta chain. Its antigen remains unknown. This sample is part of a study of T cell responses to AZD1222 COVID-19 vaccine. Study outcomes and limitations: Samples come after the peak T cell response, not at day 14.

This CDR3 is 16 amino acids long. V shed 2 bases and J 6 bases; nucleotides not matched to a gene: 8. Per the germline V gene, CDR1 is SGHNT and CDR2 is YYREEE (reference sequence). Libraries were prepared by immunoSEQ multiplex PCR; TCRdb keeps only in-frame clonotypes and omits some of them. Of 80,000 or so clones listed, 90% are singletons. The sequences come from peripheral blood, collected 28 days after the second AZD1222 dose. The rearrangement uses TRBV5-4 and TRBJ2-2, with 9 bases identical to TRBD1. The source is an adult who received the AZD1222 COVID-19 vaccine. DNA of the CDR3: TGTGCCAGCAGCTTTGGTGGGACAGGGAGGTCCGGGGAGCTGTTTTTT. Translating gives CASSFGGTGRSGELFF.